The T cell receptor beta chain described here comes from a study of CD8 T cells in ankylosing spondylitis (dated by TCRdb to about 2017). With respect to the entire study: The study profiled T cell receptor beta repertoires in healthy donors and ankylosing spondylitis patients to find disease-linked TCR variants. The full study cohort was made up of over 20 ankylosing spondylitis patients and roughly 100 healthy donors. Peripheral blood samples were taken, and synovial fluid was additionally collected from ankylosing spondylitis patients.

This clonotype showed up many times. Its antigen remains undetermined. No base-level quality is on record; no much larger clone is a single base apart. Instrument on record: Illumina HiSeq 2500. TCR beta libraries were prepared by quantitative 5'-RACE with molecular barcodes. Regarding the original processing steps: Disease-linked TCR variants were identified with a new computational method built on a probabilistic model of VDJ rearrangement. The raw public reads went through TCRdb reprocessing: fastp at Q25, MiXCR clone calling, in-frame beta chains kept. Rows are combined by CDR3 protein, so each entry shows the most common genes and DNA. TCRdb assigned the V and J calls; the authors' analysis was not used. Recorded for this sample are hundreds of thousands of distinct CDR3 sequences; approximately 12% of them occurred a single time. Approximately 0.46% of the sample comes from the top ten. The germline V and J ends show losses of 0 bases and 3 bases respectively, and no gene match explains 7 bases of the junction. Including cysteine and phenylalanine, the CDR3 has 16 amino acids. Solely the CDR3 DNA is kept, with 48 bases framed from the first base. Based on the germline V gene (reference sequence), the CDR1 and CDR2 sequences are LNHNV and YYDKDF.

The research as a whole found: Some TCR beta motif variants had previously been reported in synovial fluid and blood of reactive arthritis patients, which suggested common disease-initiation mechanisms. A TCR beta motif of eight highly homologous amino acid variants appeared characteristic of blood from ankylosing spondylitis patients. According to the report, matched synovial fluid samples from ankylosing spondylitis patients were significantly enriched for the disease-linked clones. In peripheral blood, the disease-linked clones were found at relatively low frequencies and had a CD8+ phenotype.

This sequence was found in a male donor with ankylosing spondylitis. Sample: blood, either unsorted or a sorted T cell fraction (not recorded which). The rearranged chain carries TRBV15 and TRBJ2-7, with 8 bases in between that match TRBD1. Here is the DNA: TGTGCCACCAGCAGAGATCGGGCAGGGGGCTTCTACGAGCAGTACTTC. Translated, it reads CATSRDRAGGFYEQYF. Outside the CDR3, residues come from the reference TRBV15 and TRBJ2-7 proteins, so the full variable domain is: DAMVIQNPRYQVTQFGKPVTLSCSQTLNHNVMYWYQQKSSQAPKLLFHYYDKDFNNEADTPDNFQSRRPNTSFCFLDIRSPGLGDTAMYLCATSRDRAGGFYEQYFGPGTRLTVT.